This TCR beta chain is drawn from a study of shared clonotypes between healthy human individuals. Overall study findings and caveats: Tissue TCR repertoires likely differ from these blood-only repertoires. Across a handful of donors, naive CD4 shared roughly 5%, naive CD8 about 3.2%, memory CD4 roughly 2.5%, memory CD8 0.4% to 0.5%.

Turning to this clone: Its antigen is not identified.

Each replicate PCR on the sorted subsets used roughly 210 ng DNA (around 30,000 T cell genomes). Using immunoSEQ multiplex PCR, the repertoire was profiled, and TCRdb retains in-frame clones only, with some absent. Of about a million clones in the sample, 75% were seen once. This TCR came from a man aged 18 to 30 in good health. Material: memory CD4+ T cells sorted from blood. Regarding subset: CD45RA-negative fraction.

This chain's CDR3 is CASSSPRGFSGGAADTQYF. The DNA of the CDR3 is TGTGCCAGCAGCTCCCCCCGTGGGTTTAGCGGGGGGGCCGCAGATACGCAGTATTTT. The chain is built from TRBV7-2 and TRBJ2-3, with 11 positions matching TRBD2. Looked up from germline, CDR1 is SGHTA and CDR2 is FQGNSA. CDR3 length equals 19 residues. Trimming removed 4 bases from V and 4 bases from J; junction bases left unmatched: 16.